The sequence of this T cell receptor (beta chain) was determined in a study of blood T cell repertoires in COVID-19. What the recovered Cohort 3 donors had was two negative PCRs, clearance, or symptom resolution. The protocol was immunoSEQ multiplex PCR, while the TCRdb copy is restricted to in-frame clones and leaves out a portion. Of approximately 160,000 clones in the sample, approximately 80% were seen once. V lost 4 bases and J lost 8, with 11 bases in between. The CDR3 totals 12 residues. The V gene's germline CDR1 is SGHVS and CDR2 FNYEAQ. The J gene is TRBJ1-1, the V gene TRBV7-6; possibly TRBD1 for D (6 bases). The clonotype comes from a man aged 35 to 55 who had recovered from COVID-19. The sample taken for sequencing was PBMCs or T cells enriched from blood (not recorded which). Written as DNA, the CDR3 is TGTGCCAGCAGCTACCAAACAGGGGAAGCTTTCTTT. It encodes CASSYQTGEAFF.